These 26 T cell receptor beta chains came from one sample sequenced in a study of radiotherapy plus CTLA-4 blockade in lung cancer. Here immunoSEQ multiplex PCR was the method, and the copy in TCRdb shows in-frame clones only, minus some. The repertoire holds about 49,000 clones, with 65% to 85% as singletons. The material sequenced was peripheral blood, taken from a patient treated with radiotherapy plus ipilimumab. The receptors come from a human donor with non-small cell lung cancer who had stable disease on radiotherapy plus ipilimumab.

The CDR3 here is CASSEPRGGTPNEYGYTF. CDR3 nucleotides: TGCGCCAGCAGTGAGCCTAGGGGGGGGACCCCCAACGAGTATGGCTACACCTTC. V usage is TRBV10-2 and J usage is TRBJ1-2; D might be TRBD1 (6 bases). The germline V and J ends were trimmed by 2 bases and 5 bases, with 24 bases remaining between them. The CDR3 has 18 residues. The V gene's germline CDR1 is WSHSY and CDR2 SAAADI.

This sequence joins TRBV5-1 and TRBJ2-5; maybe TRBD2 (5 bases). Trimming shortened V by 0 bases and J by 0 bases, and 6 bases separated the two germline ends. CDR1 is SGHRS, CDR2 YFSETQ, per germline. This CDR3 is 14 amino acids long. CDR3: CASSLAGYQETQYF. The CDR3 bases are TGCGCCAGCAGCTTGGCGGGGTACCAAGAGACCCAGTACTTC. The whole variable domain, filled in from reference TRBV5-1 and TRBJ2-5, reads KAGVTQTPRYLIKTRGQQVTLSCSPISGHRSVSWYQQTPGQGLQFLFEYFSETQRNKGNFPGRFSGRQFSNSRSEMNVSTLELGDSALYLCASSLAGYQETQYFGPGTRLLVL.

The CDR3 coding sequence is TGCGCCAGCAGCGTGGACCTCTATGGCTACACCTTC. Its translation: CASSVDLYGYTF. The chain uses TRBV10-2 and TRBJ1-2; D is uncertain. Germline V gene data show CDR1 as WSHSY and CDR2 as SAAADI. V was clipped by 6 bases and J by 4 bases, with 9 bases between them. This CDR3 region has 12 residues.

The rearrangement joins TRBV5-4 to TRBJ1-1; 8 nucleotides line up with TRBD1. The CDR3 totals 15 residues. Germline assignment: CDR1 SGHNT and CDR2 YYREEE (reference sequence). With V trimmed by 2 bases and J by 3 bases, 6 bases remained unmatched. The CDR3 DNA is TGTGCCAGCAGCTTTTCCCCGGACAGGGACACTGAAGCTTTCTTT. This gives the protein CASSFSPDRDTEAFF. Filled out from reference TRBV5-4 and TRBJ1-1, the complete variable domain reads ETGVTQSPTHLIKTRGQQVTLRCSSQSGHNTVSWYQQALGQGPQFIFQYYREEENGRGNFPPRFSGLQFPNYSSELNVNALELDDSALYLCASSFSPDRDTEAFFGQGTRLTVV.

V and J are TRBV18 and TRBJ1-4, with TRBD1 matching 7 bases. The V gene's germline CDR1 is KGHSH and CDR2 LQKENI. The CDR3 spans 15 residues. The ends lost 3 bases at V and 13 bases at J; junction bases unmatched: 14. CDR3 residues: CASSPIPGQTTTLFF. The DNA for the CDR3 is TGTGCCAGCTCACCGATCCCGGGACAGACGACCACACTGTTTTTT.

About this clone: The same CDR3 also results from other DNA sequences found in this sample. The V gene is TRBV4-1, the J gene TRBJ1-1; the D gene is possibly TRBD1 (5 bases). Germline CDR1 reads MGHRA; CDR2 reads YSYEKL. The CDR3 covers 14 residues. Trimming shortened V by 0 bases and J by 3 bases, and 8 bases separated the two germline ends. Here the CDR3 DNA reads TGCGCCAGCAGCCAAGACTGGGGGGACACTGAAGCTTTCTTT. Translating it yields CASSQDWGDTEAFF.

In its sample, this clone was seen once. The rearrangement joins TRBV10-3 to TRBJ2-7; D is perhaps TRBD1 (6 bases). V lost 5 bases to trimming and J lost 0 bases, with 17 bases between them. The CDR3 length is 16 residues. Per germline, CDR1 ENHRY and CDR2 SYGVKD. Here the CDR3 reads CAISSLQGSSSYEQYF. The DNA of the CDR3 is TGTGCCATCAGTTCACTACAGGGTTCCAGCTCCTACGAGCAGTACTTC.

This rearrangement joins TRBV7-6 to TRBJ1-5; a possible D gene is TRBD1 (5 bases). The CDR3 has 15 residues. V lost 5 bases and J lost 0, with 11 bases in between. Germline lookup yields CDR1 SGHVS and CDR2 FNYEAQ. The CDR3 DNA reads TGTGCCAGCAGCCGAGACAGTTATAGCAATCAGCCCCAGCATTTT. Translating gives CASSRDSYSNQPQHF. Full variable domain (remainder filled in from reference TRBV7-6 and TRBJ1-5): GAGVSQSPRYKVTKRGQDVALRCDPISGHVSLYWYRQALGQGPEFLTYFNYEAQQDKSGLPNDRFSAERPEGSISTLTIQRTEQRDSAMYRCASSRDSYSNQPQHFGDGTRLSIL.

This clone has only a few counts. The chain has TRBV6-6 and TRBJ1-3; TRBD1 aligns across 7 bases. V was pared by 6 bases and J by 0 bases, with 5 bases of the junction left unmatched. The CDR3 extends over 15 amino acids. The germline V gene encodes CDR1 MNHNY and CDR2 SVGAGI (reference sequence). The CDR3 bases are TGTGCCAGCAGAGAGGGACAGAACTCTGGAAACACCATATATTTT. It is translated as CASREGQNSGNTIYF.

This chain uses TRBV6-5 with TRBJ1-5; weak D call: TRBD1 (6 bases). V gave up 11 bases and J gave up 1 base, with 12 bases separating them. Germline V gives CDR1 MNHEY, CDR2 SVGAGI. This CDR3 has 13 residues. The CDR3 bases are TGTGCCTCCCGGACAGCCAGCAATCAGCCCCAGCATTTT. Its protein is CASRTASNQPQHF.

About this clone: The same CDR3 can be traced to other DNA sequences in this sample. V usage is TRBV7-8 and J usage is TRBJ1-1, with D unresolved. V was clipped by 0 bases and J by 0 bases, with 5 bases between them. The germline CDR1 and CDR2 sequences are SGHVS and FQNEAQ. The CDR3 is made up of 14 amino acids. CDR3 protein: CASSLAGMNTEAFF. Written as DNA, the CDR3 is TGTGCCAGCAGCTTAGCAGGGATGAACACTGAAGCTTTCTTT.

This clone was counted only a few times. This chain uses TRBV19 with TRBJ1-1; 7 bases fit TRBD1. V was pared by 5 bases and J by 4 bases, with 7 bases of the junction left unmatched. CDR1 LNHDA and CDR2 SQIVND come from the germline V gene (reference sequence). The CDR3 length is 14 residues. Here the CDR3 reads CASSVTGVATEAFF. CDR3 nucleotide sequence: TGTGCCAGTAGTGTCACAGGGGTGGCCACTGAAGCTTTCTTT.

The chain combines TRBV5-5 with TRBJ1-6; D gene unclear. Trimming took 4 bases from V and 2 from J, leaving 22 bases between them. CDR3 length equals 19 residues. Germline values: CDR1 SGHKS, CDR2 YYEKEE (reference sequence). Here the CDR3 reads CASSREKDSGQTYNSPLHF. In DNA, the CDR3 is TGTGCCAGCAGCCGAGAAAAAGATAGTGGGCAAACCTATAATTCACCCCTCCACTTT.

This clone was seen a few times. The rearrangement joins TRBV19 to TRBJ1-6; no clear D. V lost 3 bases and J lost 11, with 14 bases in between. The CDR3 spans 14 residues. Germline CDR1 LNHDA, CDR2 SQIVND (reference sequence). CDR3 protein: CASSIWGSKTPLHF. The CDR3 nucleotides read TGTGCCAGTAGTATTTGGGGTTCGAAAACACCCCTCCACTTT. Drawing the rest from reference TRBV19 and TRBJ1-6, the complete variable domain is DGGITQSPKYLFRKEGQNVTLSCEQNLNHDAMYWYRQDPGQGLRLIYYSQIVNDFQKGDIAEGYSVSREKKESFPLTVTSAQKNPTAFYLCASSIWGSKTPLHFGNGTRLTVT.

The chain carries TRBV10-3 and TRBJ1-2; D might be TRBD1 (5 bases). Per germline, CDR1 ENHRY and CDR2 SYGVKD. The CDR3 totals 11 residues. Between the trimmed V and J ends, which lost 7 bases and 6 bases, there was a span of 9 bases. The CDR3 sequence: CAITQGDGYTF. CDR3 DNA sequence: TGTGCCATCACCCAGGGTGATGGCTACACCTTC.

The chain links TRBV2 to TRBJ1-1, with unresolved D. With 7 bases removed from V and 5 bases from J, the gap between germline ends came to 8 bases. There are 11 residues in the CDR3. Germline V gene sequence: CDR1 SNHLY, CDR2 FYNNEI. The CDR3 coding sequence is TGTGCCAGCACTGAGGTGACTGAAGCTTTCTTT. Translating gives CASTEVTEAFF.

The V gene is TRBV14, the J gene TRBJ1-6, with D hard to call. V was pared by 2 bases and J by 13 bases, with 9 bases between. The CDR3 is 12 residues long. In germline, CDR1 is SGHDN, CDR2 FVKESK. The CDR3, as DNA: TGTGCCAGCAGCCAACCTCCCGTCCCCCTCCACTTT. Translated: CASSQPPVPLHF. Full variable domain (rest looked up from reference TRBV14 and TRBJ1-6): EAGVTQFPSHSVIEKGQTVTLRCDPISGHDNLYWYRRVMGKEIKFLLHFVKESKQDESGMPNNRFLAERTGGTYSTLKVQPAELEDSGVYFCASSQPPVPLHFGNGTRLTVT.

The gene calls are TRBV30 and TRBJ1-2; 7 bases line up with TRBD1. The CDR3 runs 12 residues. V dropped 1 base and J dropped 6; count of bases not matched to a gene: 2. CDR1 GTSNPN and CDR2 SVGIG come from the germline V gene (reference sequence). CDR3 protein: CAWSGQGDGYTF. The CDR3 nucleotides are TGTGCCTGGAGTGGACAGGGAGATGGCTACACCTTC. The variable domain in full, completed from reference TRBV30 and TRBJ1-2, reads SQTIHQWPATLVQPVGSPLSLECTVEGTSNPNLYWYRQAAGRGLQLLFYSVGIGQISSEVPQNLSASRPQDRQFILSSKKLLLSDSGFYLCAWSGQGDGYTFGSGTRLTVV.

This chain uses TRBV15 with TRBJ1-1; maybe TRBD1 (6 bases). V was cut by 2 bases and J by 6 bases, with 13 bases left in between. The CDR3 covers 14 residues. Germline V lookup: CDR1 LNHNV, CDR2 YYDKDF (reference sequence). CDR3 nucleotide sequence: TGTGCCACCAGCAGAAAGACAGGAATTCCTGAAGCTTTCTTT. Translating it yields CATSRKTGIPEAFF.

The chain is built from TRBV9 and TRBJ2-1, with D hard to call. Germline CDR1 reads SGDLS; CDR2 reads YYNGEE. CDR3 size: 16 residues. The V and J ends lost 0 bases and 0 bases respectively, with 10 bases between them. The CDR3 region has the DNA TGTGCCAGCAGCGTAGCTAGGATTAGCTCCTACAATGAGCAGTTCTTC. It codes for CASSVARISSYNEQFF.

The chain uses TRBV11-2 and TRBJ2-3, with 7 bases aligning to TRBD1. This CDR3 has 14 amino acids. Trimming removed 5 bases from V and 5 bases from J; junction bases left unmatched: 7. Germline lookup yields CDR1 SGHAT and CDR2 FQNNGV. The CDR3 nucleotides are TGTGCCAGCAGCCGACAGGGCTGGGAAGATACGCAGTATTTT. Translating it yields CASSRQGWEDTQYF.

This sequence joins TRBV20-1 and TRBJ1-2, with unresolved D. The length of the CDR3 is 11 residues. In germline, CDR1 is DFQATT, CDR2 SNEGSKA (reference sequence). Trimming took 4 bases from V and 6 from J, leaving 9 bases between them. CDR3 protein: CSANYLDGYTF. For the CDR3, the DNA is TGCAGTGCTAACTACTTGGATGGCTACACCTTC.

CDR3 amino acids: CASASNDGYTF. DNA for the CDR3: TGTGCCAGCGCTTCGAATGATGGCTACACCTTC. The chain combines TRBV7-8 with TRBJ1-2; D is unclear. V was clipped by 8 bases and J by 6 bases, with 10 bases between them. CDR1 is SGHVS, CDR2 FQNEAQ, per germline. This CDR3 comprises 11 residues.

For this clone: Other DNA sequences in this specimen translate into the identical CDR3. CDR3 sequence: CASSLERGLKPQHF. The CDR3 coding sequence is TGTGCCAGCAGCTTAGAAAGGGGGTTGAAGCCCCAGCATTTT. The V gene is TRBV7-2, the J gene TRBJ1-5; perhaps TRBD1 as D (6 bases). Germline V CDR1 and CDR2: SGHTA, FQGNSA. CDR3 length: 14 amino acids. Trimming removed 1 base from V and 8 bases from J, with 12 bases in between.

CDR3 sequence: CASSFDREAYGYTF. CDR3 nucleotides: TGCGCCAGCAGCTTTGACAGGGAGGCCTATGGCTACACCTTC. The chain has TRBV5-1 and TRBJ1-2, with 7 bases identical to TRBD1. The junction had 5 bases not matched to a gene; V was cut back by 2 bases and J by 4 bases. The germline V gene has CDR1 SGHRS and CDR2 YFSETQ. This CDR3 has 14 residues.

V gene TRBV7-2 combines with J gene TRBJ2-5; D is unresolved. Germline CDR1 and CDR2: SGHTA and FQGNSA. This CDR3 spans 14 amino acids. Trimming took off 3 bases at V and 5 bases at J, with 13 bases between the two ends. Here the CDR3 reads CASSFQSGLETQYF. Here the CDR3 DNA reads TGTGCCAGCAGCTTTCAATCAGGATTGGAGACCCAGTACTTC.